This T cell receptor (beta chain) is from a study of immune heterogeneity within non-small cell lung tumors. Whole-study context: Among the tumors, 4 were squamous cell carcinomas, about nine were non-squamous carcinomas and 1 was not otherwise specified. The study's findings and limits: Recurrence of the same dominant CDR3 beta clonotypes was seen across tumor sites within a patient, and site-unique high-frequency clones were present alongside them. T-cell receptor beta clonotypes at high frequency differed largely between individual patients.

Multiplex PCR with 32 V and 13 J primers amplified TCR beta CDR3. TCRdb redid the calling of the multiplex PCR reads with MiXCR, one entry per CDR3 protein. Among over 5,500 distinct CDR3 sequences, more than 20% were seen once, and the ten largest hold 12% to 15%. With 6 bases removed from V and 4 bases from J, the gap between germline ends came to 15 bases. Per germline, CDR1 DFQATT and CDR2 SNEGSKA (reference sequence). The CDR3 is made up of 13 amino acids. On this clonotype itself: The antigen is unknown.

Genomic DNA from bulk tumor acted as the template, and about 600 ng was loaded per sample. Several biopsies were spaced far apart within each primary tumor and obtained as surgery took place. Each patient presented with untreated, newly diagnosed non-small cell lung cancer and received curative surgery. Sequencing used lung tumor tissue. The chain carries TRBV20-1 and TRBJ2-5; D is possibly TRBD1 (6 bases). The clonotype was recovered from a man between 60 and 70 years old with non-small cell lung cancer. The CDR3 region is CSAGTRFIETQYF. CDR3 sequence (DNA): TGCAGTGCGGGGACAAGGTTCATAGAGACCCAGTACTTC.